These 28 T cell receptor beta chains originate from one sample sequenced in a study of OX40 agonist ivuxolimab in advanced cancers. Libraries were prepared by immunoSEQ multiplex PCR; TCRdb keeps only in-frame clonotypes and omits some of them. The data contain 73,000 or so clones, 80% to 95% of them seen just once; the ten biggest clones take up 10%. Material: CD4+ or CD8+ T cells sorted from blood, obtained in a trial of the OX40 agonist ivuxolimab. Receptors originate from an adult with an advanced solid tumor such as melanoma, head and neck, liver or kidney cancer.

The chain joins TRBV9 to TRBJ2-5; 7 positions match TRBD1. V dropped 0 bases and J dropped 5; count of bases not matched to a gene: 4. This CDR3 spans 14 amino acids. CDR1 and CDR2 from the germline V gene are SGDLS and YYNGEE. The CDR3 spells CASSVGGGLETQYF. The CDR3 bases are TGTGCCAGCAGCGTAGGAGGGGGCTTGGAGACCCAGTACTTC.

This clone was seen just once. V usage is TRBV9 and J usage is TRBJ2-2; TRBD2 matches 13 bases. The CDR3 is 15 amino acids. Per the germline V gene, CDR1 is SGDLS and CDR2 is YYNGEE. Losses at the gene ends were 3 bases for V and 6 bases for J; bases not matched to a gene: 2. CDR3 sequence: CASSATSGGAGELFF. CDR3 nucleotides: TGTGCCAGCAGCGCTACTAGCGGGGGGGCCGGGGAGCTGTTTTTT.

The chain combines TRBV5-6 with TRBJ2-3; 10 positions agree with TRBD1. With V trimmed by 0 bases and J by 1 base, 2 bases remained unmatched. Germline assignment: CDR1 SGHDT and CDR2 YYEEEE. The CDR3 consists of 16 residues. For the CDR3, the DNA is TGTGCCAGCAGCTTGGTTGGGACAGGGGGCACAGATACGCAGTATTTT. It translates to CASSLVGTGGTDTQYF.

CDR3 nucleotides: TGTGCCAGCAGTTCTCGGACTAGCGGGGGGGCGGTCCCCGGGGAGCTGTTTTTT. It specifies CASSSRTSGGAVPGELFF. V is TRBV13 and J is TRBJ2-2; TRBD2 matches 15 bases. The germline V gene has CDR1 PRHDT and CDR2 FYEKMQ (reference sequence). The CDR3 covers 18 residues. Trimming removed 6 bases from V and 6 bases from J; junction bases left unmatched: 11. Full variable domain (outside the CDR3, taken from reference TRBV13 and TRBJ2-2): AAGVIQSPRHLIKEKRETATLKCYPIPRHDTVYWYQQGPGQDPQFLISFYEKMQSDKGSIPDRFSAQQFSDYHSELNMSSLELGDSALYFCASSSRTSGGAVPGELFFGEGSRLTVL.

This clone has only one observation. The rearrangement joins TRBV4-2 to TRBJ2-7; D call uncertain. There are 16 residues in the CDR3. Trimming removed 0 bases at V and 8 bases at J, with 20 bases between. Germline assignment: CDR1 LGHNA and CDR2 YNFKEQ. For the CDR3, the DNA is TGTGCCAGCAGCCAAGATCGGGCAGCGCCTCTCTGGCAGCAGTACTTC. This gives the protein CASSQDRAAPLWQQYF.

The rearrangement uses TRBV5-6 and TRBJ2-7; TRBD1 matches at 7 bases. V shed 0 bases and J 2 bases; nucleotides not matched to a gene: 2. Germline-derived CDR1 and CDR2 are SGHDT and YYEEEE. There are 14 residues in the CDR3. The DNA of the CDR3 is TGTGCCAGCAGCTTGGGGCAGGGGGCCTACGAGCAGTACTTC. Its protein product is CASSLGQGAYEQYF.

This sequence joins TRBV5-8 and TRBJ1-1; a possible D gene is TRBD1 (5 bases). The CDR3 extends over 15 amino acids. Germline assignment: CDR1 SGHTS and CDR2 YDEGEE. V was cut by 0 bases and J by 1 base, with 10 bases left in between. CDR3 nucleotide sequence: TGTGCCAGCAGCTTGGCCCGAGGGGCGAACACTGAAGCTTTCTTT. Protein sequence: CASSLARGANTEAFF.

The chain joins TRBV5-6 to TRBJ2-6, with D hard to call. In germline, CDR1 is SGHDT, CDR2 YYEEEE. Trimming shortened V by 0 bases and J by 3 bases, and 7 bases separated the two germline ends. This CDR3 has 15 residues. The CDR3 coding sequence is TGTGCCAGCAGCTTGGCTGTGGGTGGGGCCAACGTCCTGACTTTC. Translating it yields CASSLAVGGANVLTF.

The gene calls are TRBV5-1 and TRBJ1-6, with 11 bases fitting TRBD1. Germline assignment: CDR1 SGHRS and CDR2 YFSETQ. The ends lost 2 bases at V and 1 base at J; junction bases unmatched: 11. This CDR3 spans 20 amino acids. DNA for the CDR3: TGCGCCAGCAGCTTAAAACCCCAGGACAGGGGGCTTTCCTATAATTCACCCCTCCACTTT. It specifies CASSLKPQDRGLSYNSPLHF. Together with reference TRBV5-1 and TRBJ1-6, the CDR3 gives the full variable domain: KAGVTQTPRYLIKTRGQQVTLSCSPISGHRSVSWYQQTPGQGLQFLFEYFSETQRNKGNFPGRFSGRQFSNSRSEMNVSTLELGDSALYLCASSLKPQDRGLSYNSPLHFGNGTRLTVT.

The chain recombines TRBV9 with TRBJ1-3, with D perhaps matching TRBD1 (5 bases). Germline loops: CDR1 SGDLS, CDR2 YYNGEE. Trimming left V 4 bases short and J 4 bases short, with 12 bases between. The CDR3 is 14 amino acids. CDR3 residues: CASSIDSPGNTIYF. The CDR3 coding sequence is TGTGCCAGCAGCATAGACAGCCCAGGAAACACCATATATTTT.

The chain employs TRBV9 and TRBJ2-3; D call uncertain. Looked up from germline, CDR1 is SGDLS and CDR2 is YYNGEE. The germline V and J ends were trimmed by 2 bases and 3 bases, with 7 bases remaining between them. This CDR3 contains 13 residues. The CDR3 is CASSVWPTDTQYF. DNA of the CDR3: TGTGCCAGCAGCGTCTGGCCGACAGATACGCAGTATTTT.

The chain has TRBV4-1 and TRBJ1-2; D ambiguous. The CDR3 contains 13 residues. CDR1 and CDR2 (germline): MGHRA, YSYEKL. The V gene lost 4 bases and the J gene lost 4 bases, with 10 bases spanning the gap. The CDR3 DNA is TGCGCCAGCAGCCCACAACTGGGCTATGGCTACACCTTC. Its protein is CASSPQLGYGYTF.

CDR3 protein: CASSTHRGSNQPQHF. In DNA, the CDR3 is TGTGCCAGCAGTACCCACAGGGGGTCCAATCAGCCCCAGCATTTT. The rearrangement uses TRBV2 and TRBJ1-5, with TRBD1 matching over 8 bases. The CDR3 has 15 residues. Germline CDR1 is SNHLY and CDR2 is FYNNEI. V was pared by 5 bases and J by 3 bases, with 6 bases of the junction left unmatched.

The rearrangement links TRBV9 to TRBJ2-7; 15 bases fit TRBD2. V dropped 0 bases and J dropped 0; count of bases not matched to a gene: 4. CDR1 is SGDLS, CDR2 YYNGEE, per germline. The CDR3 loop spans 18 amino acids. The CDR3 DNA reads TGTGCCAGCAGCGTAGACGGGACTAGCGGGGGGTTCTCCTACGAGCAGTACTTC. Its protein is CASSVDGTSGGFSYEQYF. Looking up the rest from reference TRBV9 and TRBJ2-7 gives the full variable domain: DSGVTQTPKHLITATGQRVTLRCSPRSGDLSVYWYQQSLDQGLQFLIQYYNGEERAKGNILERFSAQQFPDLHSELNLSSLELGDSALYFCASSVDGTSGGFSYEQYFGPGTRLTVT.

This clone was picked up one time. This chain joins TRBV14 and TRBJ2-7, with TRBD1 as a possible D gene (5 bases). The V end lost 6 bases, the J end lost 3 bases, and 9 bases lay between the germline ends. Germline loops: CDR1 SGHDN, CDR2 FVKESK. The CDR3 contains 12 residues. CDR3 in amino acids: CASSHQGYEQYF. For the CDR3, the DNA is TGTGCCAGCAGTCATCAGGGCTACGAGCAGTACTTC.

The gene calls are TRBV30 and TRBJ1-3; TRBD1 aligns across 12 bases. Germline assignment: CDR1 GTSNPN and CDR2 SVGIG (reference sequence). The CDR3 sequence is 16 residues long. V shed 3 bases and J 6 bases; nucleotides not matched to a gene: 9. In nucleotides, the CDR3 is TGTGCCTGGAGGGCCCCCGGGACAGGGGGCGAAAACACCATATATTTT. As protein: CAWRAPGTGGENTIYF. The entire variable domain, with the rest obtained from reference TRBV30 and TRBJ1-3, is as follows: SQTIHQWPATLVQPVGSPLSLECTVEGTSNPNLYWYRQAAGRGLQLLFYSVGIGQISSEVPQNLSASRPQDRQFILSSKKLLLSDSGFYLCAWRAPGTGGENTIYFGEGSWLTVV.

The V and J genes are TRBV6-1 and TRBJ2-5; D possibly corresponds to TRBD2 (6 bases). Trimming removed 1 base at V and 5 bases at J, with 23 bases between. The germline V gene has CDR1 MNHNS and CDR2 SASEGT. The CDR3 extends over 18 amino acids. The CDR3: CASSEGLGGVSGWETQYF. CDR3 nucleotide sequence: TGTGCCAGCAGTGAAGGTCTAGGAGGGGTTTCTGGGTGGGAGACCCAGTACTTC.

CDR3 in DNA: TGTGCCAGTACCGAAGGGACAGGGCATGGCTACACCTTC. Translation gives CASTEGTGHGYTF. J is TRBJ1-2 and V is TRBV19, with 9 bases fitting TRBD1. V was clipped by 7 bases and J by 6 bases; unmatched bases: 6. This CDR3 has 13 amino acids. Germline V gives CDR1 LNHDA, CDR2 SQIVND (reference sequence).

V gene TRBV15 combines with J gene TRBJ2-7; weak D call: TRBD1 (5 bases). Germline-derived CDR1 and CDR2 are LNHNV and YYDKDF (reference sequence). The CDR3 runs 15 residues. V lost 1 base and J 1 base, leaving 11 bases between the germline ends. The CDR3 sequence is CATSRVPPGSYEQYF. In DNA form, the CDR3 reads TGTGCCACCAGCAGAGTCCCGCCAGGGTCCTACGAGCAGTACTTC.

The CDR3, as DNA: TGCGCCAGCAGCCAAGTCTCCCAGGGTTACTCCTACGAGCAGTACTTC. Protein: CASSQVSQGYSYEQYF. This chain links TRBV4-1 with TRBJ2-7; TRBD1 might be the D (5 bases). CDR3 length equals 16 residues. Germline CDR1 MGHRA, CDR2 YSYEKL. V gave up 1 base and J gave up 0 bases, with 13 bases separating them.

V and J are TRBV5-4 and TRBJ2-3, with no clear D. The V gene's germline CDR1 is SGHNT and CDR2 YYREEE (reference sequence). The CDR3 spans 13 residues. V lost 3 bases and J lost 1, with 6 bases in between. The CDR3 sequence is CASSSSGTDTQYF. In nucleotides, the CDR3 is TGTGCCAGCAGCTCCTCAGGCACAGATACGCAGTATTTT.

The V call is TRBV9, the J call TRBJ2-6; no definite D call. CDR1 and CDR2 (germline): SGDLS, YYNGEE. The CDR3 is 14 residues long. Between the trimmed V and J ends, which lost 6 bases and 0 bases, there was a span of 7 bases. The CDR3 DNA follows: TGTGCCAGCAAGGACCACTCTGGGGCCAACGTCCTGACTTTC. Its protein product is CASKDHSGANVLTF.

The genes are TRBV11-2 and TRBJ2-1; 8 bases agree with TRBD2. The CDR3 is 18 amino acids. The V and J ends lost 3 bases and 4 bases, in that order; junction bases with no gene match: 14. Germline values: CDR1 SGHAT, CDR2 FQNNGV. CDR3 nucleotide sequence: TGTGCCAGCAGCTTTCTCGGAGCGGGGGACGGCGGTTACAATGAGCAGTTCTTC. Protein product: CASSFLGAGDGGYNEQFF.

The table lists this clone with a count of one. As DNA, the CDR3 is TGCGCCAGCAGTCCAAAGACGGGGACAGAGGCCTACGAGCAGTACTTC. Protein sequence: CASSPKTGTEAYEQYF. The chain links TRBV5-1 to TRBJ2-7; the match to TRBD1 covers 7 bases. Germline-derived CDR1 and CDR2 are SGHRS and YFSETQ. V lost 5 bases to trimming and J lost 2 bases; unmatched junction nucleotides: 13. This CDR3 spans 16 amino acids.

CDR3 protein: CASSQGTTGGTDTQYF. The CDR3 bases are TGCGCCAGCAGCCAAGGAACCACCGGGGGCACAGATACGCAGTATTTT. The rearrangement uses TRBV4-1 and TRBJ2-3; perhaps TRBD2 as D (5 bases). In germline, CDR1 is MGHRA, CDR2 YSYEKL. V dropped 1 base and J dropped 1 base, with 12 bases sitting between them. The CDR3 has 16 residues.

The V and J genes are TRBV11-2 and TRBJ1-1, with D possibly TRBD1 on 5 matching bases. Germline lookup yields CDR1 SGHAT and CDR2 FQNNGV. CDR3 length equals 12 residues. Trimming pared 1 base from V and 8 bases from J, leaving 8 bases between. Written as DNA, the CDR3 is TGTGCCAGCAGCTTAGGGGGCCCAGAAGCTTTCTTT. It is translated as CASSLGGPEAFF.

The CDR3 bases are TGCAGCGTTGAATATGTCGACAGCTCTGGGGCCAACGTCCTGACTTTC. It translates to CSVEYVDSSGANVLTF. The rearrangement joins TRBV29-1 to TRBJ2-6; D is possibly TRBD1 (5 bases). The length of the CDR3 is 16 residues. CDR1 and CDR2 from the germline V gene are SQVTM and ANQGSEA. Trimming removed 2 bases from V and 0 bases from J, with 11 bases in between.

The J gene is TRBJ1-2, the V gene TRBV6-1; a possible D gene is TRBD1 (6 bases). In germline, CDR1 is MNHNS, CDR2 SASEGT. This CDR3 region has 14 residues. V lost 7 bases and J lost 4, with 16 bases in between. The CDR3 loop reads CASIRKGEGYGYTF. CDR3 DNA sequence: TGTGCCAGCATACGAAAGGGGGAAGGCTATGGCTACACCTTC.